This entry is about one T cell receptor (beta chain). The V segment lost 8 bases and the J segment 0 bases; nucleotides outside the gene matches: 0. Germline lookup yields CDR1 SGHTA and CDR2 FQGNSA. CDR3 size: 13 residues. Treatment reported: randomized to nivolumab then ipilimumab (arm A) or the reverse (arm B). Sorted cells were live CD3+CD8+, lacking CD19 and CD56, from PBMCs. The record originates from a study of sequential checkpoint blockade in melanoma. Across the whole study: First-line arms were nivolumab then ipilimumab, or the reverse, randomized 1:1.

Clones were sequenced by immunoSEQ multiplex PCR, and TCRdb holds only the in-frame ones, with some missing. Of around 16,000 clones detected, roughly 93% appear once; the ten largest clones hold 24%. The clonotype originates from a human donor with melanoma. Sequencing used CD8+ T cells sorted from blood (inferred from file names), obtained from a patient given nivolumab and ipilimumab in sequence. The V gene is TRBV7-2, the J gene TRBJ2-7, with 11 bases matching TRBD2. CDR3 residues: CASGTSGSYEQYF. The CDR3 DNA follows: TGTGCCAGCGGGACTAGCGGCTCCTACGAGCAGTACTTC.